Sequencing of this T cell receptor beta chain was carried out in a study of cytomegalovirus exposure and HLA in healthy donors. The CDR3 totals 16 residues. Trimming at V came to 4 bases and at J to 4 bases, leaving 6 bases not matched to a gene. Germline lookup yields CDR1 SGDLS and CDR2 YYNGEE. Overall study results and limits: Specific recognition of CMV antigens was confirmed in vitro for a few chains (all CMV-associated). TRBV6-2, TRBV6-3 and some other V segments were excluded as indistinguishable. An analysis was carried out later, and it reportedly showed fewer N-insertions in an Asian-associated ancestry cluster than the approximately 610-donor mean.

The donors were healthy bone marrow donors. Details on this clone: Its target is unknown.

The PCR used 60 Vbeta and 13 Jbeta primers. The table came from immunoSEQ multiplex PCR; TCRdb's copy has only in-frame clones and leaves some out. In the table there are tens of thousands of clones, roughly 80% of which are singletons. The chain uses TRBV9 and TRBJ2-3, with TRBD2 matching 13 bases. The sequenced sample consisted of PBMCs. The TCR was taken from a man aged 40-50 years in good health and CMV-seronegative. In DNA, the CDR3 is TGTGCCAGCAGCACCACTAGCGGGGGGGCGTCAGATACGCAGTATTTT. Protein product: CASSTTSGGASDTQYF. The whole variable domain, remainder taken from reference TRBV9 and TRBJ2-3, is DSGVTQTPKHLITATGQRVTLRCSPRSGDLSVYWYQQSLDQGLQFLIQYYNGEERAKGNILERFSAQQFPDLHSELNLSSLELGDSALYFCASSTTSGGASDTQYFGPGTRLTVL.